These 18 T cell receptor beta chains were all obtained from the same sample, sequenced in a study of T cell responses to AZD1222 COVID-19 vaccine. Here immunoSEQ multiplex PCR was the method, and the copy in TCRdb shows in-frame clones only, minus some. Here the sample spans some 95,000 clones, 86% being singletons. Material: peripheral blood, obtained on day 0 of AZD1222 vaccination. These receptors all come from an adult in good health.

V is TRBV4-3 and J is TRBJ1-2; D not resolved. Trimming removed 0 bases from V and 0 bases from J, with 8 bases in between. Looked up from germline, CDR1 is LGHNA and CDR2 is YSLEER. This CDR3 contains 15 residues. CDR3 nucleotide sequence: TGCGCCAGCAGCCAAGATCGTACAGCTAACTATGGCTACACCTTC. This gives the protein CASSQDRTANYGYTF.

This clone appeared a single time. CDR3 region: CASSDIGETQYF. DNA for the CDR3: TGTGCCAGTAGTGACATCGGGGAGACCCAGTACTTC. This chain joins TRBV19 and TRBJ2-5; D remains unclear. The CDR3 extends over 12 amino acids. With 5 bases removed from V and 5 bases from J, the gap between germline ends came to 9 bases. Germline V gene sequence: CDR1 LNHDA, CDR2 SQIVND (reference sequence).

V and J are TRBV11-2 and TRBJ1-6, with no clear D. The CDR3 consists of 13 residues. Germline loops: CDR1 SGHAT, CDR2 FQNNGV. The V and J ends lost 1 base and 8 bases respectively, with 6 bases between them. The CDR3 here is CASSLGADSPLHF. The CDR3, as DNA: TGTGCCAGCAGCTTAGGGGCGGATTCACCCCTCCACTTT.

The chain carries TRBV10-1 and TRBJ2-2; D may be TRBD2 (5 bases). Germline assignment: CDR1 WNHNN and CDR2 SYGVQD (reference sequence). The V end was cut by 4 bases, the J end by 6 bases, with 12 bases between. This CDR3 contains 14 residues. CDR3 in DNA: TGCGCCAGCAGTGCTCTAGCTAGGGCCGGGGAGCTGTTTTTT. Residues: CASSALARAGELFF.

The V and J genes are TRBV7-8 and TRBJ1-3; 10 nucleotides line up with TRBD1. Germline CDR1 and CDR2: SGHVS and FQNEAQ. Germline trimming cut 8 bases from V and 4 bases from J; bases unmatched to any gene: 11. This CDR3 is built from 16 residues. The CDR3 sequence is CASQQWGQGSGNTIYF. The CDR3 nucleotides read TGTGCCAGCCAGCAGTGGGGACAGGGGTCCGGAAACACCATATATTTT.

The V gene is TRBV5-1, the J gene TRBJ1-1, with TRBD1 identical over 8 bases. After removal of 4 bases from V and 4 bases from J, the junction contained 6 bases not matched to a gene. The CDR3 length is 14 residues. Germline V gene sequence: CDR1 SGHRS, CDR2 YFSETQ. CDR3 in DNA: TGCGCCAGCAGCGCTGGACAGGGAGGCACTGAAGCTTTCTTT. As protein: CASSAGQGGTEAFF.

V is TRBV9 and J is TRBJ2-1; possible D gene TRBD1, 5 bases. The CDR3 length is 14 residues. Germline V CDR1 and CDR2: SGDLS, YYNGEE. V was cut by 3 bases and J by 3 bases, with 10 bases left in between. CDR3 residues: CASSARQNYNEQFF. For the CDR3, the DNA is TGTGCCAGCAGCGCCCGACAGAACTACAATGAGCAGTTCTTC.

J is TRBJ2-2 and V is TRBV10-2, with D tentatively TRBD1 (6 bases). This CDR3 comprises 16 residues. Trimming took off 7 bases at V and 7 bases at J, with 22 bases between the two ends. Germline V gene data show CDR1 as WSHSY and CDR2 as SAAADI. The CDR3 sequence is CASTPQLTGSGGELFF. The CDR3 DNA is TGCGCCAGCACCCCTCAATTAACAGGGTCGGGCGGGGAGCTGTTTTTT.

CDR3: CAISPTGLNYEQYF. The CDR3 DNA follows: TGTGCCATCTCACCGACAGGGTTGAACTACGAGCAGTACTTC. The chain carries TRBV10-3 and TRBJ2-7; 7 bases are a match to TRBD1. Per the germline V gene, CDR1 is ENHRY and CDR2 is SYGVKD. J was trimmed by 3 bases and V by 8 bases; bases with no gene match: 10. CDR3 length equals 14 residues.

The count of this clone is one. The chain has TRBV5-1 and TRBJ2-5; 9 bases fit TRBD1. With 0 bases clipped from V and 5 bases from J, the junction kept 11 bases outside the gene matches. This CDR3 spans 17 amino acids. The germline V gene encodes CDR1 SGHRS and CDR2 YFSETQ. As DNA, the CDR3 is TGCGCCAGCAGCTTGGCCGTAGGGACAGGGATTGAGGAGACCCAGTACTTC. Translating it yields CASSLAVGTGIEETQYF.

CDR3 in DNA: TGTGCCAGCAGCGTAGGGACAGGGGGGGTCTCTGGAAACACCATATATTTT. It translates to CASSVGTGGVSGNTIYF. The chain has TRBV9 and TRBJ1-3; 10 nucleotides line up with TRBD1. V gave up 0 bases and J gave up 0 bases; unmatched junction bases: 3. CDR1 and CDR2 (germline): SGDLS, YYNGEE. The CDR3 loop spans 17 amino acids.

The chain links TRBV5-1 to TRBJ2-1; 8 bases map to TRBD1. The CDR3 totals 16 residues. With 0 bases clipped from V and 5 bases from J, the junction kept 7 bases outside the gene matches. Per germline, CDR1 SGHRS and CDR2 YFSETQ. The CDR3 nucleotides are TGCGCCAGCAGCTTGGTTCCGACAGGGGTTAACAATGAGCAGTTCTTC. This codes for CASSLVPTGVNNEQFF.

This clone came up once. The V gene is TRBV3-1 (or the pseudogene TRBV3-2), the J gene TRBJ1-3; a weak D match, TRBD1 (5 bases). The CDR3 runs 15 residues. Trimming cost V 0 bases and J 3 bases, with 9 bases left between them. The germline gives CDR1 LGHDT, CDR2 YNNKEL (reference sequence). In nucleotides, the CDR3 is TGTGCCAGCAGCCAAGATCGGGGACGTGGAAACACCATATATTTT. Translation gives CASSQDRGRGNTIYF.

The rearrangement joins TRBV5-4 to TRBJ1-1; no clear D. Trimming left V 1 base short and J 0 bases short, with 10 bases between. This CDR3 contains 15 residues. Germline loops: CDR1 SGHNT, CDR2 YYREEE (reference sequence). CDR3 residues: CASSLKGGVNTEAFF. CDR3 nucleotides: TGTGCCAGCAGCTTGAAGGGTGGGGTGAACACTGAAGCTTTCTTT.

CDR3 sequence reads: CASSLGFYEQFF. The CDR3 DNA reads as TGTGCCAGCAGCTTAGGTTTCTATGAGCAGTTCTTC. The gene calls are TRBV7-2 and TRBJ2-1; D uncertain. The germline V gene encodes CDR1 SGHTA and CDR2 FQGNSA. This CDR3 has 12 amino acids. Trimming took 1 base from V and 8 from J, leaving 6 bases between them.

The rearrangement joins TRBV2 to TRBJ2-7, with 7 bases lining up with TRBD1. Germline V gives CDR1 SNHLY, CDR2 FYNNEI. The CDR3 sequence is 13 residues long. The J segment lost 2 bases and the V segment lost 7 bases, leaving 5 bases of the junction unmatched. In DNA form, the CDR3 reads TGTGCCAGCAAGGGGACAGCTACCTACGAGCAGTACTTC. Its translation is CASKGTATYEQYF.

The V and J genes are TRBV27 and TRBJ2-5, with D maybe TRBD2 (5 bases). Looked up from germline, CDR1 is MNHEY and CDR2 is SMNVEV (reference sequence). This CDR3 is built from 16 residues. Trimming took off 7 bases at V and 0 bases at J, with 18 bases between the two ends. The CDR3 DNA is TGTGCCAGCAAGTTCTCGCCGGGAACGTACCAAGAGACCCAGTACTTC. Encoded protein: CASKFSPGTYQETQYF.

The table lists this clone with a count of one. J is TRBJ1-3 and V is TRBV7-8; D not resolved. The germline V gene encodes CDR1 SGHVS and CDR2 FQNEAQ. This CDR3 has 15 residues. V lost 3 bases and J 2 bases, leaving 11 bases between the germline ends. CDR3: CASSFTHVAGNTIYF. CDR3 nucleotide sequence: TGTGCCAGCAGCTTCACACATGTTGCTGGAAACACCATATATTTT. The full variable domain, its missing parts supplied by reference TRBV7-8 and TRBJ1-3, is GAGVSQSPRYKVAKRGQDVALRCDPISGHVSLFWYQQALGQGPEFLTYFQNEAQLDKSGLPSDRFFAERPEGSVSTLKIQRTQQEDSAVYLCASSFTHVAGNTIYFGEGSWLTVV.